The next 15 T cell receptor beta chains were all read from a single sample in a study of T cell repertoires in cytomegalovirus infection. From the reads, TCRdb called clonotypes with MiXCR, one entry per CDR3 protein. Here the sample spans more than 650,000 distinct CDR3 sequences, less than 40% being singletons. Sequencing was done on a sample of PBMCs. The source is a human donor in good health (CMV status not recorded). Some clones in this sample may be carry-over from other donors' samples.

About this clonotype: A much larger clone differs by one base, so this may be a read error. This chain joins TRBV7-8 and TRBJ2-7; possibly TRBD2 for D (6 bases). This CDR3 is built from 18 residues. V lost 6 bases and J 4 bases, leaving 28 bases between the germline ends. Germline V lookup: CDR1 SGHVS, CDR2 FQNEAQ. The chain's CDR3 is CASSFSGGLYNKGYEQYF. DNA of the CDR3: TGTGCCAGCAGTTTTTCCGGAGGGCTCTACAACAAAGGGTACGAGCAGTACTTC.

This clonotype was observed once. The J gene is TRBJ1-6, the V gene TRBV4-1, with D unclear. The CDR3 is made up of 16 amino acids. Germline CDR1 is MGHRA and CDR2 is YSYEKL. Trimming pared 0 bases from V and 9 bases from J, leaving 15 bases between. CDR3 region: CASSQDFGPSSSPLHF. The CDR3 DNA follows: TGCGCCAGCAGCCAAGATTTCGGACCATCATCTTCACCCCTCCACTTT.

This rearrangement joins TRBV6-1 to TRBJ2-7; weak D call: TRBD1 (7 bases). The germline V and J ends were trimmed by 5 bases and 2 bases, with 13 bases remaining between them. This CDR3 comprises 14 residues. CDR1 and CDR2 (germline): MNHNS, SASEGT. For the CDR3, the DNA is TGTGCCAGCAGTTACGGGGGACAGACCTACGAGCAGTACTTC. Translation: CASSYGGQTYEQYF.

The V call is TRBV6-8, the J call TRBJ2-7, with 7 bases aligning to TRBD1. The CDR3 has 14 residues. Germline V lookup: CDR1 MNHGY, CDR2 SAAAGT. The V and J ends lost 6 bases and 0 bases, in that order; junction bases with no gene match: 5. CDR3 DNA: TGTGCCAGCAGGAGGGACAGCAGCTCCTACGAGCAGTACTTC. As protein: CASRRDSSSYEQYF.

This clonotype was observed a handful of times. This chain uses TRBV12-3 or TRBV12-4 with TRBJ2-7; TRBD2 is a possible D gene (5 bases). V dropped 3 bases and J dropped 2 bases, with 8 bases sitting between them. The CDR3 covers 13 residues. In DNA, the CDR3 is TGTGCCAGCAGTTTTCCGGGAACCTACGAGCAGTACTTC. It is translated as CASSFPGTYEQYF.

The V and J genes are TRBV15 and TRBJ1-1; D call uncertain. The CDR3 runs 15 residues. V lost 1 base, J lost 0 bases, and 9 bases lay in between. CDR1 and CDR2 (germline): LNHNV, YYDKDF (reference sequence). As DNA, the CDR3 is TGTGCCACCAGCAGAGTTCGGGGTATGAACACTGAAGCTTTCTTT. It specifies CATSRVRGMNTEAFF.

The chain employs TRBV4-1 and TRBJ1-1; D call uncertain. The CDR3 has 13 amino acids. Looked up from germline, CDR1 is MGHRA and CDR2 is YSYEKL. V was pared by 2 bases and J by 1 base, with 5 bases between. CDR3 bases: TGCGCCAGCAGCCAAATGTCGAACACTGAAGCTTTCTTT. This encodes CASSQMSNTEAFF.

The rearrangement joins TRBV7-3 to TRBJ2-1; D might be TRBD2 (6 bases). The CDR3 sequence is 15 residues long. Trimming took off 1 base at V and 6 bases at J, with 13 bases between the two ends. Germline V gene sequence: CDR1 SGHTA, CDR2 FQGTGA. This chain's CDR3 is CASSLMGTAPNEQFF. The CDR3, as DNA: TGTGCCAGCAGCTTAATGGGGACTGCACCCAATGAGCAGTTCTTC.

The chain couples TRBV29-1 to TRBJ2-1; 9 bases match TRBD2. V lost 7 bases, J lost 4 bases, and 11 bases stayed unmatched. The CDR3 sequence is 15 residues long. Germline V lookup: CDR1 SQVTM, CDR2 ANQGSEA. The CDR3 nucleotides are TGCAGCGCAGAAATTAGCGGGAGCCCTTACAATGAGCAGTTCTTC. It translates to CSAEISGSPYNEQFF.

This clonotype has a handful of counts. J is TRBJ2-1 and V is TRBV5-1; the D gene is possibly TRBD2 (6 bases). The V and J ends lost 2 bases and 0 bases respectively, with 12 bases between them. This CDR3 spans 16 amino acids. Looked up from germline, CDR1 is SGHRS and CDR2 is YFSETQ. CDR3 protein: CASSFGTRSSYNEQFF. The CDR3 DNA reads as TGCGCCAGCAGCTTCGGGACTCGCAGCTCCTACAATGAGCAGTTCTTC.

The chain employs TRBV20-1 and TRBJ2-7; TRBD2 agrees at 11 bases. The CDR3 is 14 amino acids. Germline CDR1 DFQATT, CDR2 SNEGSKA (reference sequence). The V gene end was trimmed by 6 bases and the J gene end by 5 bases; junction bases not matched to a gene: 9. The CDR3 region is CSAYLAGGPHEQYF. DNA for the CDR3: TGCAGTGCCTACTTAGCGGGAGGGCCTCACGAGCAGTACTTC.

The rearrangement uses TRBV7-2 and TRBJ2-2; D is perhaps TRBD2 (6 bases). CDR1 is SGHTA, CDR2 FQGNSA, per germline. The CDR3 totals 16 residues. V shed 6 bases and J shed 0 bases, with 14 bases lying between them. The CDR3 nucleotides read TGTGCCAGCAGGATAGGAGGGTCCGCGAACACCGGGGAGCTGTTTTTT. This encodes CASRIGGSANTGELFF.

As regards this clonotype: A much larger clonotype is one base distant, so this may be a read error. Without the conserved terminal phenylalanine or tryptophan, this CDR3 likely stems from a read error. In DNA form, the CDR3 reads TGTGCCAGCAGCTTATCCGGGAATGAGCAGTTCTTA. This translates into CASSLSGNEQFL. The genes are TRBV7-6 and TRBJ2-1; D is ambiguous. The CDR3 has 12 amino acids. Germline V lookup: CDR1 SGHVS, CDR2 FNYEAQ. Trimming took off 2 bases at V and 7 bases at J, with 6 bases between the two ends.

This clonotype showed up just a few times. The V gene is TRBV28, the J gene TRBJ2-5; possible D gene TRBD2, 6 bases. CDR3 length: 16 residues. The germline V and J ends were trimmed by 2 bases and 10 bases, with 23 bases remaining between them. Germline values: CDR1 MDHEN, CDR2 SYDVKM. The CDR3 bases are TGTGCCAGCAGTTTAATCAGCGGGCCCCTATCAGGAGACCAGTACTTC. This encodes CASSLISGPLSGDQYF.

This clonotype showed up just a few times. This chain connects TRBV28 to TRBJ1-5, with a tentative D call TRBD1 (5 bases). Deletions cut 8 bases from V and 5 bases from J, with 22 bases between. The CDR3 is 16 amino acids. Germline V gene sequence: CDR1 MDHEN, CDR2 SYDVKM. The CDR3 DNA reads TGTGCCAGCCTCCGGGCCAGGGAATACATCTATCAGCCCCAGCATTTT. As protein: CASLRAREYIYQPQHF.